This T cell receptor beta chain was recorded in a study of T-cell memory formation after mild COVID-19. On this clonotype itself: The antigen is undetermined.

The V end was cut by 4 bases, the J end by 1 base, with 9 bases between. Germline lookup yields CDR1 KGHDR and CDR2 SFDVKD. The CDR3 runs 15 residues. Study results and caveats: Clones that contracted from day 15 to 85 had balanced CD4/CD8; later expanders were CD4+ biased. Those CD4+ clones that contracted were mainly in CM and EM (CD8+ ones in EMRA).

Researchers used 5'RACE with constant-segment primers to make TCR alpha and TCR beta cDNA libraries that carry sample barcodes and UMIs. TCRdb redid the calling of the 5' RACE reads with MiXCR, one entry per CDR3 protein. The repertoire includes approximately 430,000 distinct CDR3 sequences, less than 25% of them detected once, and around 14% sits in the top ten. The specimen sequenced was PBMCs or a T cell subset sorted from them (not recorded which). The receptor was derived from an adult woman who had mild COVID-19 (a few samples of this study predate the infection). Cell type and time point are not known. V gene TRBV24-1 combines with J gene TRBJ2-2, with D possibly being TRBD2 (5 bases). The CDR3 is CATSDLGLNTGELFF. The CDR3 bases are TGTGCCACCAGTGACCTTGGACTGAACACCGGGGAGCTGTTTTTT.